This record covers a single T cell receptor (beta chain). Its antigen is not known. Because the CDR3's place on the DNA is in doubt, the DNA is left out and the CDR3 is given as listed by TCRdb. Starting material of about 480 ng total RNA yielded TCR beta cDNA via a constant-region primer. Three-round nested multiplex PCR performed with slightly modified ARM-PCR produced the TCR beta libraries. TRBV1-TRBV30 forward and Cbeta reverse primers drove the first two roughly 10-cycle rounds. TCRdb reanalysed the multiplex PCR reads using MiXCR and keeps one entry per CDR3 protein. In the table there are approximately 54,000 distinct CDR3 sequences, over 65% of which are singletons. A total of 14 residues make up the CDR3, ends included. In germline, CDR1 is SEHNR, CDR2 FQNEAQ (reference sequence). This entry comes from a study of tumor-infiltrating lymphocytes in primary liver carcinoma. Findings and limits, study-wide: Only about 7.5-24% of top clones showed up in all five tumor regions.

Unsorted bulk tissue (20-30 mg) underwent RNA and DNA co-extraction. Patients had primary liver carcinoma treated by surgical resection. This clonotype was obtained from a man aged 35-49 years with primary liver carcinoma and hepatitis B virus infection. The chain joins TRBV7-9 to TRBJ2-2; the table's D call, TRBD1, has no DNA check behind it. The sample comprised liver tumor tissue from sampling region 2. Described subset: tumor region T2, inferior pole. The chain's CDR3 is CANSLGQTPGSCFF.